The 27 T cell receptor beta chains reported below all come from one sample, sequenced in a study of graft-versus-host responses after intestinal transplantation. The data were produced by immunoSEQ multiplex PCR, yet TCRdb's version contains in-frame clones alone and is incomplete. The top ten clones hold more than 3.5% of a sample with some 9,900 clones, 80% to 95% of them seen once. This specimen was PBMCs, taken 40 to 45 days after intestinal transplantation. The source of these receptors is a human patient who received an intestinal transplant, so some T cells may come from the graft donor.

This clone was seen only once. The chain is built from TRBV6-1 and TRBJ2-7; 8 nucleotides line up with TRBD1. The CDR3 spans 14 residues. The V gene end was trimmed by 4 bases and the J gene end by 3 bases; junction bases not matched to a gene: 5. Germline V CDR1 and CDR2: MNHNS, SASEGT. The CDR3 DNA follows: TGTGCCAGCAGTGCACCGACAGGGGTCTACGAGCAGTACTTC. Translating gives CASSAPTGVYEQYF.

CDR3: CASSLLAGAQETQYF. In DNA form, the CDR3 reads TGCGCCAGCAGCCTACTAGCGGGCGCTCAAGAGACCCAGTACTTC. The rearrangement uses TRBV10-2 and TRBJ2-5, with 9 bases identical to TRBD2. The CDR3 runs to 15 residues. J lost 2 bases, V lost 6 bases, and 7 bases had no gene match. From germline, CDR1 is WSHSY and CDR2 SAAADI.

This chain joins TRBV5-4 and TRBJ1-2; D gene unclear. From germline, CDR1 is SGHNT and CDR2 YYREEE (reference sequence). Trimming left V 1 base short and J 0 bases short, with 13 bases between. The CDR3 length is 16 residues. CDR3 DNA: TGTGCCAGCAGCTTGTCCCCACGGCCAGCTAACTATGGCTACACCTTC. Encoded protein: CASSLSPRPANYGYTF.

The V call is TRBV2, the J call TRBJ1-6; D may be TRBD1 (5 bases). Germline values: CDR1 SNHLY, CDR2 FYNNEI. Trimming removed 1 base at V and 10 bases at J, with 17 bases between. The CDR3 has 16 residues. CDR3 coding DNA: TGTGCCAGCAGTGAAGGCGGGGGTCGGGTGGTATCACCCCTCCACTTT. Translation: CASSEGGGRVVSPLHF.

The chain recombines TRBV19 with TRBJ1-1; TRBD1 matches at 10 bases. CDR3 length: 14 amino acids. Trimming at V came to 6 bases and at J to 10 bases, leaving 11 bases not matched to a gene. Germline V gene lookup returns CDR1 LNHDA and CDR2 SQIVND (reference sequence). CDR3 amino acids: CASSHRDRGSGAFF. CDR3 nucleotide sequence: TGTGCCAGTAGCCACCGGGACAGGGGTTCTGGAGCTTTCTTT. The variable domain in full, completed from reference TRBV19 and TRBJ1-1, reads DGGITQSPKYLFRKEGQNVTLSCEQNLNHDAMYWYRQDPGQGLRLIYYSQIVNDFQKGDIAEGYSVSREKKESFPLTVTSAQKNPTAFYLCASSHRDRGSGAFFGQGTRLTVV.

The V gene is TRBV5-6, the J gene TRBJ1-1; tentative D call: TRBD1 (6 bases). V was pared by 4 bases and J by 0 bases, with 13 bases between. This CDR3 spans 15 amino acids. CDR1 is SGHDT, CDR2 YYEEEE, per germline. DNA for the CDR3: TGTGCCAGCAGCCAAACAGGGTATGTGAACACTGAAGCTTTCTTT. This translates into CASSQTGYVNTEAFF. Full variable domain (outside the CDR3, taken from reference TRBV5-6 and TRBJ1-1): DAGVTQSPTHLIKTRGQQVTLRCSPKSGHDTVSWYQQALGQGPQFIFQYYEEEERQRGNFPDRFSGHQFPNYSSELNVNALLLGDSALYLCASSQTGYVNTEAFFGQGTRLTVV.

A few counts support this clone. This sequence joins TRBV19 and TRBJ2-1; 10 bases are shared with TRBD1. V lost 6 bases, J lost 10 bases, and 9 bases stayed unmatched. The CDR3 contains 14 residues. Germline values: CDR1 LNHDA, CDR2 SQIVND (reference sequence). DNA of the CDR3: TGTGCCAGTAGACCGGGACAGGGGCTGTGGGAGCAGTTCTTC. Its translation is CASRPGQGLWEQFF.

This clone was recorded only once. Because the CDR3 is missing its conserved closing phenylalanine or tryptophan, this is likely a read error. The chain combines TRBV7-3 with TRBJ1-1, with D possibly TRBD1 on 5 matching bases. The V gene lost 5 bases and the J gene lost 2 bases, with 9 bases spanning the gap. The CDR3 sequence is 13 residues long. The germline V gene has CDR1 SGHTA and CDR2 FQGTGA. CDR3 sequence reads: CASSPQGNTEAFL. The CDR3 bases are TGTGCCAGCAGCCCCCAGGGAAACACTGAAGCTTTCCTT.

The chain uses TRBV2 and TRBJ1-2; a possible D gene is TRBD1 (6 bases). CDR1 is SNHLY and CDR2 is FYNNEI in the germline V gene. CDR3 length equals 14 residues. V was pared by 4 bases and J by 6 bases, with 15 bases between. The CDR3 nucleotides read TGTGCCAGCAGTGCAAGGGGGGCGCGTGATGGCTACACCTTC. Amino acid sequence: CASSARGARDGYTF.

The chain combines TRBV20-1 with TRBJ2-7, with no clear D. The length of the CDR3 is 11 residues. The germline V gene encodes CDR1 DFQATT and CDR2 SNEGSKA (reference sequence). Trimming took 1 base from V and 7 from J, leaving 8 bases between them. CDR3 protein: CSARGGTEQYF. CDR3 nucleotide sequence: TGCAGTGCTAGAGGGGGAACTGAGCAGTACTTC.

The table lists this clone with a count of one. CDR3 nucleotides: TGTGCCAGCAGCTTAGATAGGGGGGTGCGAGAGACCCAGTACTTC. Translating gives CASSLDRGVRETQYF. The V call is TRBV11-2, the J call TRBJ2-5, with D perhaps being TRBD1 or TRBD2 (6 bases each). Germline V gene data show CDR1 as SGHAT and CDR2 as FQNNGV. This CDR3 is built from 15 residues. Trimming removed 0 bases at V and 4 bases at J, with 12 bases between.

The rearrangement joins TRBV5-1 to TRBJ2-1; D perhaps matches TRBD1 (5 bases). Looked up from germline, CDR1 is SGHRS and CDR2 is YFSETQ. V shed 4 bases and J shed 6 bases, with 17 bases lying between them. The CDR3 is 15 residues long. The CDR3 DNA is TGCGCCAGCAGCCTGGACACCCCTGAGGTCAATGAGCAGTTCTTC. This encodes CASSLDTPEVNEQFF.

The chain joins TRBV2 to TRBJ1-3; weak D call: TRBD1 (5 bases). The V end lost 6 bases, the J end lost 1 base, and 10 bases lay between the germline ends. This CDR3 contains 14 residues. CDR1 and CDR2 from the germline V gene are SNHLY and FYNNEI. The CDR3 DNA sequence: TGTGCCAGCAGAGCCAGGGAGTCTGGAAACACCATATATTTT. Amino acids: CASRARESGNTIYF.

The chain recombines TRBV27 with TRBJ2-2; D is possibly TRBD1 (5 bases). CDR1 and CDR2 (germline): MNHEY, SMNVEV (reference sequence). The CDR3 is 17 amino acids. Trimming pared 2 bases from V and 0 bases from J, leaving 13 bases between. The CDR3 DNA reads TGTGCCAGCAGTTTAGGATTGGGGCAGGCGAACACCGGGGAGCTGTTTTTT. Translated, it gives CASSLGLGQANTGELFF.

V is TRBV2 and J is TRBJ1-2; TRBD1 is a possible D gene (6 bases). The CDR3 has 13 residues. The V end lost 6 bases, the J end lost 5 bases, and 13 bases lay between the germline ends. CDR1 is SNHLY, CDR2 FYNNEI, per germline. This CDR3 is CASSTGTIYGYTF. The CDR3 DNA reads as TGTGCCAGCAGCACCGGGACAATATATGGCTACACCTTC.

The genes are TRBV11-2 and TRBJ1-2; unclear D gene. This CDR3 region has 12 residues. CDR1 is SGHAT, CDR2 FQNNGV, per germline. The germline V and J ends were trimmed by 5 bases and 5 bases, with 9 bases remaining between them. CDR3 sequence: CASSGDPYGYTF. DNA of the CDR3: TGTGCCAGCAGCGGGGATCCTTATGGCTACACCTTC.

The genes are TRBV18 and TRBJ2-7; the match to TRBD1 covers 7 bases. Germline V CDR1 and CDR2: KGHSH, LQKENI. The V and J ends lost 6 bases and 6 bases, in that order; junction bases with no gene match: 8. The CDR3 has 13 residues. As DNA, the CDR3 is TGTGCCAGCTCCCCAGACAGGGCCTCCGAGCAGTACTTC. Its translation is CASSPDRASEQYF.

This clone was observed once. J is TRBJ1-2 and V is TRBV6-5, with TRBD1 as a possible D gene (5 bases). The CDR3 has 14 amino acids. V was clipped by 6 bases and J by 4 bases, with 15 bases between them. Germline CDR1 and CDR2: MNHEY and SVGAGI. CDR3 protein: CASSRYDSRYGYTF. Written as DNA, the CDR3 is TGTGCCAGCAGCCGATACGACAGCCGCTATGGCTACACCTTC.

The rearrangement joins TRBV9 to TRBJ2-7, with D uncertain. V was cut by 3 bases and J by 1 base, with 11 bases left in between. The CDR3 totals 14 residues. CDR1 is SGDLS, CDR2 YYNGEE, per germline. The chain's CDR3 is CASSGAVSSYEQYF. The CDR3 DNA follows: TGTGCCAGCAGCGGGGCAGTCTCGTCCTACGAGCAGTACTTC.

The chain joins TRBV21-1 to TRBJ1-1. TRBV21-1 is a recognized pseudogene. The length of the CDR3 is 15 residues. The CDR3 DNA reads TGTGCCAGCACCAAAAGGGTGGGTGGGGATGGTGAAGCTTTCTTT. The encoded protein is CASTKRVGGDGEAFF.

The chain recombines TRBV7-3 with TRBJ1-4, with D unclear. Per the germline V gene, CDR1 is SGHTA and CDR2 is FQGTGA. The CDR3 length is 13 residues. Trimming pared 8 bases from V and 5 bases from J, leaving 12 bases between. The CDR3 DNA sequence: TGTGCCAGCGCGAGGGCTACCAATGAAAAACTGTTTTTT. Encoded protein: CASARATNEKLFF. Variable domain in full (rest from reference TRBV7-3 and TRBJ1-4): GAGVSQTPSNKVTEKGKYVELRCDPISGHTALYWYRQSLGQGPEFLIYFQGTGAADDSGLPNDRFFAVRPEGSVSTLKIQRTERGDSAVYLCASARATNEKLFFGSGTQLSVL.

The chain is built from TRBV4-2 and TRBJ2-7; tentatively, D is TRBD1 (5 bases). V dropped 3 bases and J dropped 7 bases, with 25 bases sitting between them. Germline V gene lookup returns CDR1 LGHNA and CDR2 YNFKEQ. The CDR3 runs to 17 residues. The CDR3 DNA reads as TGTGCCAGCAGCCAGCCAGTCCAGACAGCCACCGAAGTGGAGCAGTACTTC. Encoded protein: CASSQPVQTATEVEQYF.

The chain's CDR3 is CASSYGVGNEQFF. The CDR3 DNA sequence: TGTGCCAGCAGTTACGGGGTGGGCAATGAGCAGTTCTTC. The rearrangement joins TRBV6-5 to TRBJ2-1; D is uncertain. CDR1 is MNHEY and CDR2 is SVGAGI in the germline V gene. The CDR3 is made up of 13 amino acids. V gave up 2 bases and J gave up 6 bases, with 8 bases separating them.

This sequence joins TRBV6-5 and TRBJ2-5; tentative D call: TRBD2 (6 bases). Trimming pared 0 bases from V and 4 bases from J, leaving 12 bases between. Germline V CDR1 and CDR2: MNHEY, SVGAGI. The CDR3 loop spans 15 amino acids. The CDR3 here is CASSYSSGAGETQYF. As DNA, the CDR3 is TGTGCCAGCAGTTACTCGAGCGGAGCGGGAGAGACCCAGTACTTC.

This rearrangement joins TRBV4-1 to TRBJ1-4; D remains unclear. Trimming took off 2 bases at V and 5 bases at J, with 12 bases between the two ends. The V gene's germline CDR1 is MGHRA and CDR2 YSYEKL. The CDR3 contains 15 residues. CDR3 amino acids: CASSQSTGGNEKLFF. Here the CDR3 DNA reads TGCGCCAGCAGCCAAAGCACGGGAGGAAATGAAAAACTGTTTTTT.

The genes are TRBV29-1 and TRBJ1-2; the match to TRBD1 covers 10 bases. This CDR3 contains 15 residues. Trimming removed 6 bases from V and 7 bases from J; junction bases left unmatched: 14. Germline values: CDR1 SQVTM, CDR2 ANQGSEA. CDR3 sequence: CSVRTGTGDRSGYTF. The CDR3 region has the DNA TGCAGCGTGAGAACCGGGACAGGGGATCGGAGTGGCTACACCTTC.

V usage is TRBV7-8 and J usage is TRBJ2-3; 7 bases are shared with TRBD2. The CDR3 runs to 15 residues. The V segment lost 1 base and the J segment 0 bases; nucleotides outside the gene matches: 1. Germline V CDR1 and CDR2: SGHVS, FQNEAQ. For the CDR3, the DNA is TGTGCCAGCAGCTTAGGGCGGGGGAGCACAGATACGCAGTATTTT. Protein sequence: CASSLGRGSTDTQYF.